The 7 T cell receptor beta chains below were found in one sample sequenced in a study of memory CD8 T cells in hepatitis C reinfection. Time point in this sample: peak reinfection, 3 to 8 weeks after reinfection detection. TCR sequencing was done directly ex vivo on sorted cells, without expansion in vitro. Method: immunoSEQ multiplex PCR; TCRdb's copy keeps in-frame clones and lacks some. The sample has 40,000 to 45,000 clones, 85% to 90% seen once. Specimen: naive CD8+ T cells sorted from blood. The receptor source for this set is a man younger than 35 with hepatitis C virus infection.

The CDR3 spells CASRYGGNYGYTF. The CDR3 DNA sequence: TGTGCCAGCAGGTATGGCGGGAACTATGGCTACACCTTC. V is TRBV2 and J is TRBJ1-2; D uncertain. Germline values: CDR1 SNHLY, CDR2 FYNNEI. Trimming stripped 6 bases from V and 2 bases from J, with 10 bases between. The CDR3 has 13 amino acids.

This chain links TRBV6-5 with TRBJ2-3; the D gene is possibly TRBD2 (5 bases). V lost 4 bases, J lost 4 bases, and 18 bases lay in between. CDR1 and CDR2 from the germline V gene are MNHEY and SVGAGI. The CDR3 loop spans 16 amino acids. The CDR3 DNA reads TGTGCCAGCAGTTCCTTCGAGGCTTCGGAGGCAGATACGCAGTATTTT. Amino acids: CASSSFEASEADTQYF.

This chain joins TRBV7-9 and TRBJ1-1; tentatively, D is TRBD1 (6 bases). The CDR3 is 12 residues long. Germline CDR1 reads SEHNR; CDR2 reads FQNEAQ (reference sequence). Between the trimmed V and J ends, which lost 5 bases and 6 bases, there was a span of 10 bases. CDR3 in amino acids: CASSLQGAEAFF. In DNA form, the CDR3 reads TGTGCCAGCAGCCTACAGGGCGCTGAAGCTTTCTTT. The variable domain in full, completed from reference TRBV7-9 and TRBJ1-1, reads DTGVSQNPRHKITKRGQNVTFRCDPISEHNRLYWYRQTLGQGPEFLTYFQNEAQLEKSRLLSDRFSAERPKGSFSTLEIQRTEQGDSAMYLCASSLQGAEAFFGQGTRLTVV.

This sequence joins TRBV6-1 and TRBJ2-1; possible D gene TRBD2, 7 bases. The CDR3 runs to 16 residues. With 2 bases removed from V and 8 bases from J, the gap between germline ends came to 19 bases. CDR1 MNHNS and CDR2 SASEGT come from the germline V gene. CDR3 bases: TGTGCCAGCAGTGAAAGAGGGGGGGGGCGCTCGGATGAGCAGTTCTTC. This encodes CASSERGGGRSDEQFF.

The V call is TRBV18, the J call TRBJ2-5; 9 nucleotides match TRBD1. The J call may be faulty, since TRBJ2-7 better matches the DNA end. The CDR3 covers 14 residues. The V gene's germline CDR1 is KGHSH and CDR2 LQKENI. CDR3: CASSPWGTGNEQYF. Here the CDR3 DNA reads TGTGCCAGCTCACCATGGGGGACAGGGAACGAGCAGTACTTC.

The genes are TRBV7-9 and TRBJ2-7; D perhaps matches TRBD1 (5 bases). V lost 1 base, J lost 4 bases, and 11 bases lay in between. Germline V CDR1 and CDR2: SEHNR, FQNEAQ (reference sequence). The CDR3 runs 14 residues. The CDR3 sequence: CASSLGAGPYEQYF. CDR3 DNA sequence: TGTGCCAGCAGCTTAGGGGCAGGGCCATACGAGCAGTACTTC.

This chain joins TRBV27 and TRBJ2-5; the match to TRBD2 covers 8 bases. The CDR3 contains 15 residues. V was pared by 3 bases and J by 1 base, with 4 bases of the junction left unmatched. CDR1 is MNHEY and CDR2 is SMNVEV in the germline V gene (reference sequence). CDR3 coding DNA: TGTGCCAGCAGTTTTCTGCGGGAGGTCCAAGAGACCCAGTACTTC. It yields the protein CASSFLREVQETQYF.